This passage covers 15 T cell receptor beta chains from one sample sequenced in a study of T cell responses to AZD1222 COVID-19 vaccine (dated by TCRdb to the early 2020s). The sample's time point label, in plain terms: baseline before first vaccination. Library prep was done by the immunoSEQ multiplex PCR assay. Not all clones reach the TCRdb copy of this immuneACCESS table, which keeps in-frame sequences only. Checked studies attribute under half of the gap to unresolved V genes and leave the rest unexplained. The sample data list under 95,000 clones, and around 89% of these were observed just once. Jointly, the top ten make up approximately 9.1% of the sample. The sample in question was peripheral blood, obtained on day 0 of AZD1222 vaccination. The receptors derive from an adult in good health.

The chain has TRBV30 and TRBJ1-1; 8 positions agree with TRBD1. The CDR3 consists of 15 residues. The V segment lost 7 bases and the J segment 5 bases; nucleotides outside the gene matches: 15. Germline V gene sequence: CDR1 GTSNPN, CDR2 SVGIG (reference sequence). The CDR3 nucleotides are TGTGCCTCAAAGCACGACAGGGGCGTTGGAACTGAAGCTTTCTTT. Protein sequence: CASKHDRGVGTEAFF. The entire variable domain, with the rest obtained from reference TRBV30 and TRBJ1-1, is as follows: SQTIHQWPATLVQPVGSPLSLECTVEGTSNPNLYWYRQAAGRGLQLLFYSVGIGQISSEVPQNLSASRPQDRQFILSSKKLLLSDSGFYLCASKHDRGVGTEAFFGQGTRLTVV.

The chain employs TRBV10-2 and TRBJ2-2, with TRBD1 matching over 8 bases. V lost 5 bases to trimming and J lost 4 bases; unmatched junction nucleotides: 3. Germline CDR1 is WSHSY and CDR2 is SAAADI. This CDR3 region has 14 residues. CDR3 sequence: CASSLDRGTGELFF. The CDR3 DNA reads as TGCGCCAGCAGTCTAGACAGGGGCACCGGGGAGCTGTTTTTT.

CDR3: CASSYRPSGVGELFF. The CDR3 coding sequence is TGTGCCAGCAGTTACCGGCCTAGTGGCGTCGGGGAGCTGTTTTTT. This chain joins TRBV6-5 and TRBJ2-2; D is uncertain. The CDR3 has 15 amino acids. V lost 2 bases to trimming and J lost 7 bases, with 14 bases between them. Germline assignment: CDR1 MNHEY and CDR2 SVGAGI.

This clone was counted once. The genes are TRBV10-3 and TRBJ1-2, with D uncertain. Germline V gives CDR1 ENHRY, CDR2 SYGVKD. The CDR3 spans 12 residues. V was trimmed by 7 bases and J by 6 bases, leaving 12 bases between them. CDR3 amino acids: CAITEGINGYTF. The DNA of the CDR3 is TGTGCCATCACCGAAGGGATCAATGGCTACACCTTC.

The rearrangement joins TRBV6-2 or TRBV6-3 to TRBJ2-3; TRBD1 might be the D (6 bases). Trimming removed 2 bases at V and 2 bases at J, with 14 bases between. The CDR3 contains 16 residues. In germline, CDR1 is MNHEY, CDR2 SVGEGT. CDR3 DNA sequence: TGTGCCAGCAGTTACGCCCCTGACAGGCACACAGATACGCAGTATTTT. Its protein product is CASSYAPDRHTDTQYF.

The V call is TRBV19, the J call TRBJ2-7, with TRBD1 matching 9 bases. Trimming cost V 5 bases and J 2 bases; bases outside gene matches: 4. From germline, CDR1 is LNHDA and CDR2 SQIVND (reference sequence). This CDR3 has 14 residues. CDR3 DNA: TGTGCCAGTAGTCCACAGGGGGCGACCTACGAGCAGTACTTC. Protein sequence: CASSPQGATYEQYF.

The V call is TRBV7-8, the J call TRBJ2-1; TRBD1 matches at 9 bases. The germline V gene encodes CDR1 SGHVS and CDR2 FQNEAQ. The J segment lost 2 bases and the V segment lost 3 bases, leaving 2 bases of the junction unmatched. CDR3 size: 15 residues. The CDR3 sequence: CASSFDRGTYNEQFF. Written as DNA, the CDR3 is TGTGCCAGCAGCTTTGACAGGGGGACCTACAATGAGCAGTTCTTC.

The J gene is TRBJ2-5, the V gene TRBV9, with 10 bases lining up with TRBD1. V shed 4 bases and J 4 bases; nucleotides not matched to a gene: 4. The CDR3 runs 14 residues. CDR1 is SGDLS, CDR2 YYNGEE, per germline. CDR3 coding DNA: TGTGCCAGCAGCCCCGACAGGGGGCGAGAGACCCAGTACTTC. Protein: CASSPDRGRETQYF.

This chain joins TRBV19 and TRBJ2-2, with D unclear. Germline V gene sequence: CDR1 LNHDA, CDR2 SQIVND (reference sequence). Trimming stripped 0 bases from V and 6 bases from J, with 5 bases between. CDR3 length: 13 amino acids. DNA for the CDR3: TGTGCCAGTAGTATAGACCATTCCGGGGAGCTGTTTTTT. Residues: CASSIDHSGELFF.

The chain has TRBV5-6 and TRBJ2-2; 10 bases align to TRBD1. Germline assignment: CDR1 SGHDT and CDR2 YYEEEE. There are 17 residues in the CDR3. V shed 2 bases and J 4 bases; nucleotides not matched to a gene: 8. The CDR3 nucleotides are TGTGCCAGCAGCTTACAAGGGGACAGGGGAGGCACCGGGGAGCTGTTTTTT. It is translated as CASSLQGDRGGTGELFF.

The chain employs TRBV6-6 and TRBJ1-1; D unclear. This CDR3 comprises 15 residues. Trimming stripped 0 bases from V and 0 bases from J, with 8 bases between. In germline, CDR1 is MNHNY, CDR2 SVGAGI (reference sequence). CDR3 DNA: TGTGCCAGCAGTTACTCTCGGACGATGAACACTGAAGCTTTCTTT. Its translation: CASSYSRTMNTEAFF.

The chain employs TRBV10-3 and TRBJ1-5; 8 bases are a match to TRBD1. There are 13 residues in the CDR3. The ends lost 4 bases at V and 11 bases at J; junction bases unmatched: 7. Germline-derived CDR1 and CDR2 are ENHRY and SYGVKD. In DNA, the CDR3 is TGTGCCATCAGTGCCAGGGGGCCCACAGCCCAGCATTTT. This codes for CAISARGPTAQHF.

This chain joins TRBV4-3 and TRBJ1-6, with unresolved D. Germline lookup yields CDR1 LGHNA and CDR2 YSLEER. The V and J ends lost 1 base and 9 bases respectively, with 10 bases between them. The CDR3 sequence is 14 residues long. Here the CDR3 reads CASSQVRSSSPLHF. CDR3 nucleotide sequence: TGCGCCAGCAGCCAAGTCAGGTCATCTTCACCCCTCCACTTT.

The rearrangement joins TRBV29-1 to TRBJ1-3, with 7 positions matching TRBD1. V trimming: 3 bases; J trimming: 3 bases; junction bases outside the gene matches: 8. CDR3 length: 15 amino acids. CDR1 and CDR2 from the germline V gene are SQVTM and ANQGSEA. CDR3 DNA sequence: TGCAGCGTTGAGACAGGGCGAGCATATGGAAACACCATATATTTT. This codes for CSVETGRAYGNTIYF.

The chain has TRBV6-5 and TRBJ2-6; unclear D gene. The CDR3 has 14 amino acids. The germline CDR1 and CDR2 sequences are MNHEY and SVGAGI. V lost 9 bases, J lost 0 bases, and 9 bases lay in between. CDR3 sequence: CARSPFSGANVLTF. DNA for the CDR3: TGTGCCAGGTCTCCGTTCTCTGGGGCCAACGTCCTGACTTTC.